The sequence of this TCR beta chain was determined in a study of cytomegalovirus exposure and HLA in healthy donors. Trimming at V came to 6 bases and at J to 2 bases, leaving 10 bases not matched to a gene. There are 15 residues in the CDR3. CDR1 LGHNT and CDR2 FRNRAP come from the germline V gene. Produced via immunoSEQ multiplex PCR; TCRdb's table is partial and in-frame only. This sample has approximately 160,000 clones, with over 80% found just once. Sequencing used PBMCs. V gene TRBV12-5 combines with J gene TRBJ2-7; 7 bases line up with TRBD1. This TCR came from a man aged 30 to 39 in good health and CMV-seropositive. Here the CDR3 DNA reads TGTGCTAGTGGCCGGGACAGTCCTTCCACCTACGAGCAGTACTTC. Amino acids: CASGRDSPSTYEQYF.